This T cell receptor (beta chain) was sequenced for a study of blood T cell repertoires in COVID-19. Study-wide context: The origin of the acute and convalescent COVID-19 samples was the United States, Italy and Spain. Sources were T cells, B-cell-depleted T cells, or PBMCs; the material itself was cDNA or gDNA.

Here immunoSEQ multiplex PCR was the method, and the copy in TCRdb shows in-frame clones only, minus some. The data contain a few hundred thousand clones, more than 75% of them singletons. V shed 4 bases and J shed 7 bases, with 13 bases lying between them. Germline CDR1 reads MNHNY; CDR2 reads SVGAGI (reference sequence). This CDR3 contains 14 residues. This clonotype was sampled from a man in his sixties who had recovered from COVID-19. The V and J genes are TRBV6-6 and TRBJ1-4; no reliable D call. Sequencing used peripheral blood. The DNA of the CDR3 is TGTGCCAGCAGTTTCCGGAGCACCCCTGAAAAACTGTTTTTT. Protein: CASSFRSTPEKLFF.